A selection of T cell receptor beta chains follows, all from one sample in a study of shared clonotypes between healthy human individuals. Libraries were prepared by immunoSEQ multiplex PCR; TCRdb keeps only in-frame clonotypes and omits some of them. Of 2 million to 2.5 million clones in the sample, around 95% are singletons; the top ten hold around 0.13%. Material for sequencing was naive CD4+ T cells sorted from blood. These receptors all stem from a man younger than 30 in good health. Each CDR3 is given without its conserved first and last residue.

V: TRBV30
J: TRBJ2-3
CDR3: AWSVRAGTSNTQY

V: TRBV18
J: TRBJ1-5
CDR3: ASSSGTGGNQPQH

V: TRBV5-5
J: TRBJ2-7
CDR3: ASSWGTGGLGEQY

V: TRBV30
J: TRBJ1-5
CDR3: AWSEGRYQPQH

V: TRBV2
J: TRBJ2-7
CDR3: ASSAFQGGSYEQY

V: TRBV4-1
J: TRBJ2-2
CDR3: ASSQDRGKRTGELF

V: TRBV18
J: TRBJ2-7
CDR3: ASSPNRALSYEQY

V: TRBV6-5
J: TRBJ1-6
CDR3: ASSASFNSPLH

V: TRBV5-1
J: TRBJ2-4
CDR3: ASRPRDRDLIQY

V: TRBV5-6
J: TRBJ2-3
CDR3: ASSSPVGDRQSTDTQY